This T cell receptor beta chain is from a study of blood T cell repertoires in COVID-19. Measured with immunoSEQ multiplex PCR; TCRdb has only the in-frame clones, and not every one. The sample lists around 230,000 clones, roughly 89% occurring once. With 1 base clipped from V and 2 bases from J, the junction kept 2 bases outside the gene matches. Per germline, CDR1 KGHSH and CDR2 LQKENI. This CDR3 has 15 residues. This chain joins TRBV18 and TRBJ2-1; TRBD2 matches 7 bases. This sequence was found in a man between 18 and 29 years old with acute COVID-19. The specimen was PBMCs or T cells enriched from blood (not recorded which). CDR3 sequence: CASSPLGLAYNEQFF. The DNA of the CDR3 is TGTGCCAGCTCACCACTAGGACTAGCCTACAATGAGCAGTTCTTC. The variable domain in full, with the rest retrieved from reference TRBV18 and TRBJ2-1, is NAGVMQNPRHLVRRRGQEARLRCSPMKGHSHVYWYRQLPEEGLKFMVYLQKENIIDESGMPKERFSAEFPKEGPSILRIQQVVRGDSAAYFCASSPLGLAYNEQFFGPGTRLTVL.